The rows below give T cell receptor beta chains drawn from one sample of a study of OX40 agonist ivuxolimab in advanced cancers. Sequencing was performed with immunoSEQ multiplex PCR; in TCRdb, only in-frame clones are kept and a portion is missing. This table has about 73,000 clones, over 75% appearing once. This specimen consisted of CD4+ or CD8+ T cells sorted from blood, obtained in a trial of the OX40 agonist ivuxolimab. The receptors shown here come from an adult with an advanced solid tumor such as melanoma, head and neck, liver or kidney cancer. The CDR3 runs from the conserved cysteine through the conserved F or W. The order of the fields is D gene, clone size, CDR3 length, J gene, V gene, CDR3 protein, CDR3 DNA. The D gene is left open where the match is weak. Clone size, where shown, is once, few, many, or a class for clones that have expanded.

d_gene: NA
abundance: NA
len: 15
j_gene: TRBJ2-2
v_gene: TRBV7-8
CDR3aa: CASSLVQGTTGELFF
CDR3nt: TGTGCCAGCAGCTTAGTACAGGGTACGACCGGGGAGCTGTTTTTT

d_gene: TRBD2
abundance: NA
len: 15
j_gene: TRBJ2-2
v_gene: TRBV5-1
CDR3aa: CASTPGLATAGELFF
CDR3nt: TGCGCCAGCACGCCAGGACTAGCCACTGCCGGGGAGCTGTTTTTT

d_gene: TRBD1
abundance: NA
len: 15
j_gene: TRBJ2-1
v_gene: TRBV9
CDR3aa: CASSFRTGDGNEQFF
CDR3nt: TGTGCCAGCAGCTTCCGGACAGGGGACGGGAATGAGCAGTTCTTC

d_gene: NA
abundance: NA
len: 14
j_gene: TRBJ2-7
v_gene: TRBV28
CDR3aa: CASTLGVISYEQYF
CDR3nt: TGTGCCAGCACCCTAGGGGTGATCTCCTACGAGCAGTACTTC

d_gene: TRBD1
abundance: NA
len: 18
j_gene: TRBJ1-3
v_gene: TRBV5-6
CDR3aa: CASSPSPTGTGSGNTIYF
CDR3nt: TGTGCCAGCAGCCCGAGCCCAACCGGGACAGGGTCTGGAAACACCATATATTTT

d_gene: NA
abundance: NA
len: 15
j_gene: TRBJ2-1
v_gene: TRBV7-2
CDR3aa: CASSFDRAPYNEQFF
CDR3nt: TGTGCCAGCAGCTTCGATCGGGCCCCCTACAATGAGCAGTTCTTC

d_gene: TRBD1
abundance: NA
len: 15
j_gene: TRBJ2-3
v_gene: TRBV19
CDR3aa: CASSINRGTTDTQYF
CDR3nt: TGTGCCAGTAGTATAAACAGGGGTACCACAGATACGCAGTATTTT

d_gene: NA
abundance: NA
len: 13
j_gene: TRBJ2-1
v_gene: TRBV19
CDR3aa: CASSGGPYNEQFF
CDR3nt: TGTGCCAGTAGTGGGGGGCCCTACAATGAGCAGTTCTTC

d_gene: NA
abundance: NA
len: 13
j_gene: TRBJ1-2
v_gene: TRBV11-2
CDR3aa: CASSLEEGYGYTF
CDR3nt: TGTGCCAGCAGCTTAGAGGAGGGCTATGGCTACACCTTC

d_gene: TRBD2
abundance: NA
len: 16
j_gene: TRBJ2-1
v_gene: TRBV4-3
CDR3aa: CASSPLRSGSGNEQFF
CDR3nt: TGCGCCAGCAGCCCCCTCAGGAGCGGGAGTGGAAATGAGCAGTTCTTC

d_gene: NA
abundance: once
len: 17
j_gene: TRBJ2-2
v_gene: TRBV7-2
CDR3aa: CASSLEPGLILTGELFF
CDR3nt: TGTGCCAGCAGCTTAGAACCGGGACTGATCCTCACCGGGGAGCTGTTTTTT

d_gene: NA
abundance: NA
len: 14
j_gene: TRBJ1-2
v_gene: TRBV9
CDR3aa: CASSVDSGTGGYTF
CDR3nt: TGTGCCAGCAGCGTAGATTCAGGGACGGGGGGCTACACCTTC

d_gene: NA
abundance: NA
len: 13
j_gene: TRBJ2-3
v_gene: TRBV6-1
CDR3aa: CASSPRLDDTQYF
CDR3nt: TGTGCCAGCAGTCCTAGGCTAGACGATACGCAGTATTTT

d_gene: NA
abundance: once
len: 13
j_gene: TRBJ2-5
v_gene: TRBV27
CDR3aa: CASRRGLQETQYF
CDR3nt: TGTGCCAGCAGACGGGGGCTCCAAGAGACCCAGTACTTC

d_gene: NA
abundance: NA
len: 15
j_gene: TRBJ2-2
v_gene: TRBV27
CDR3aa: CASSIRGRGTGELFF
CDR3nt: TGTGCCAGCAGTATACGGGGGCGAGGCACCGGGGAGCTGTTTTTT

d_gene: TRBD1
abundance: NA
len: 12
j_gene: TRBJ2-3
v_gene: TRBV29-1
CDR3aa: CSVGQGPDTQYF
CDR3nt: TGCAGCGTTGGACAGGGACCAGATACGCAGTATTTT

d_gene: TRBD1
abundance: NA
len: 17
j_gene: TRBJ2-7
v_gene: TRBV7-3
CDR3aa: CASSLPFDREHSYEQYF
CDR3nt: TGTGCCAGCAGCTTACCCTTCGACAGGGAACACTCCTACGAGCAGTACTTC

d_gene: NA
abundance: NA
len: 13
j_gene: TRBJ1-2
v_gene: TRBV30
CDR3aa: CAWTVGGSYGYTF
CDR3nt: TGTGCCTGGACTGTAGGGGGGTCCTATGGCTACACCTTC

d_gene: TRBD1
abundance: NA
len: 13
j_gene: TRBJ2-7
v_gene: TRBV6-6
CDR3aa: CASSQTGGYEQYF
CDR3nt: TGTGCCAGCAGTCAGACAGGGGGATACGAGCAGTACTTC

d_gene: TRBD1
abundance: NA
len: 19
j_gene: TRBJ2-1
v_gene: TRBV5-1
CDR3aa: CASSSDRPSGTGGKNEQFF
CDR3nt: TGCGCCAGCAGCTCAGACCGCCCCTCCGGGACAGGGGGAAAGAATGAGCAGTTCTTC

d_gene: NA
abundance: NA
len: 16
j_gene: TRBJ2-2
v_gene: TRBV5-1
CDR3aa: CASSLAVRDRDGELFF
CDR3nt: TGCGCCAGCAGCTTGGCCGTGCGGGACCGGGATGGGGAGCTGTTTTTT

d_gene: TRBD1
abundance: NA
len: 17
j_gene: TRBJ1-1
v_gene: TRBV30
CDR3aa: CAWSESWDRGLNTEAFF
CDR3nt: TGTGCCTGGAGTGAAAGCTGGGACAGGGGGCTGAACACTGAAGCTTTCTTT

d_gene: NA
abundance: NA
len: 15
j_gene: TRBJ2-2
v_gene: TRBV4-3
CDR3aa: CASSPRLLSAGELFF
CDR3nt: TGCGCCAGCAGTCCGAGACTCTTAAGCGCCGGGGAGCTGTTTTTT

d_gene: NA
abundance: NA
len: 14
j_gene: TRBJ2-3
v_gene: TRBV2
CDR3aa: CASSESTSTDTQYF
CDR3nt: TGTGCCAGCAGTGAATCCACCTCCACAGATACGCAGTATTTT

d_gene: TRBD2
abundance: NA
len: 14
j_gene: TRBJ2-3
v_gene: TRBV28
CDR3aa: CASYSSGSTDTQYF
CDR3nt: TGTGCCAGCTATTCTAGCGGGAGCACAGATACGCAGTATTTT

d_gene: NA
abundance: NA
len: 16
j_gene: TRBJ2-1
v_gene: TRBV27
CDR3aa: CASSLSPRPPHNEQFF
CDR3nt: TGTGCCAGCAGTTTATCACCCCGACCCCCCCACAATGAGCAGTTCTTC

d_gene: NA
abundance: NA
len: 14
j_gene: TRBJ1-5
v_gene: TRBV30
CDR3aa: CAWVRRHSNQPQHF
CDR3nt: TGTGCCTGGGTCCGCCGTCATAGCAATCAGCCCCAGCATTTT

d_gene: TRBD2
abundance: NA
len: 17
j_gene: TRBJ2-1
v_gene: TRBV7-3
CDR3aa: CASSLMGGRVTYNEQFF
CDR3nt: TGTGCCAGCAGCTTAATGGGCGGGAGGGTCACCTACAATGAGCAGTTCTTC

d_gene: NA
abundance: NA
len: 13
j_gene: TRBJ1-1
v_gene: TRBV19
CDR3aa: CASSRKGDTEAFF
CDR3nt: TGTGCCAGTAGTAGAAAGGGGGACACTGAAGCTTTCTTT

d_gene: NA
abundance: NA
len: 15
j_gene: TRBJ2-7
v_gene: TRBV25-1
CDR3aa: CASRGQGQGSYEQYF
CDR3nt: TGTGCCAGCAGGGGGCAGGGGCAGGGATCCTACGAGCAGTACTTC

d_gene: TRBD2
abundance: NA
len: 16
j_gene: TRBJ2-3
v_gene: TRBV7-2
CDR3aa: CASSRRQREGIDTQYF
CDR3nt: TGTGCCAGCAGCCGTCGTCAGCGGGAGGGGATAGATACGCAGTATTTT

d_gene: NA
abundance: NA
len: 15
j_gene: TRBJ1-5
v_gene: TRBV19
CDR3aa: CASSVLQGSNQPQHF
CDR3nt: TGTGCCAGTAGTGTCCTGCAGGGTAGCAATCAGCCCCAGCATTTT

d_gene: NA
abundance: few
len: 14
j_gene: TRBJ1-3
v_gene: TRBV11-2
CDR3aa: CASSSITSGNTIYF
CDR3nt: TGTGCCAGCAGCTCGATTACCTCTGGAAACACCATATATTTT

d_gene: NA
abundance: NA
len: 15
j_gene: TRBJ2-3
v_gene: TRBV14
CDR3aa: CASSQDAGALDTQYF
CDR3nt: TGTGCCAGCAGCCAAGATGCAGGGGCGTTAGATACGCAGTATTTT

d_gene: NA
abundance: once
len: 16
j_gene: TRBJ1-4
v_gene: TRBV5-1
CDR3aa: CASNTQPGQANEKLFF
CDR3nt: TGCGCCAGCAACACTCAGCCGGGCCAAGCTAATGAAAAACTGTTTTTT

d_gene: NA
abundance: NA
len: 12
j_gene: TRBJ2-5
v_gene: TRBV11-2
CDR3aa: CASSLFRETQYF
CDR3nt: TGTGCCAGCAGCTTATTTAGAGAGACCCAGTACTTC

d_gene: NA
abundance: NA
len: 14
j_gene: TRBJ1-1
v_gene: TRBV6-5
CDR3aa: CASSTRRGATEAFF
CDR3nt: TGTGCCAGCAGTACACGCAGGGGTGCCACTGAAGCTTTCTTT

d_gene: TRBD2
abundance: NA
len: 14
j_gene: TRBJ2-3
v_gene: TRBV19
CDR3aa: CASRLAGNTDTQYF
CDR3nt: TGTGCCAGTAGACTAGCGGGGAACACAGATACGCAGTATTTT

d_gene: NA
abundance: NA
len: 16
j_gene: TRBJ2-7
v_gene: TRBV4-2
CDR3aa: CASSQVPRLLTYEQYF
CDR3nt: TGTGCCAGCAGCCAAGTGCCTAGGCTGCTCACCTACGAGCAGTACTTC

d_gene: NA
abundance: few
len: 15
j_gene: TRBJ1-2
v_gene: TRBV30
CDR3aa: CAWSARGRANYGYTF
CDR3nt: TGTGCCTGGAGTGCAAGGGGGAGGGCGAACTATGGCTACACCTTC

d_gene: NA
abundance: NA
len: 12
j_gene: TRBJ2-1
v_gene: TRBV5-1
CDR3aa: CASSLLLGEQFF
CDR3nt: TGCGCCAGCAGCCTATTACTAGGGGAGCAGTTCTTC

d_gene: NA
abundance: NA
len: 14
j_gene: TRBJ2-7
v_gene: TRBV5-1
CDR3aa: CASSLGLHPYEQYF
CDR3nt: TGCGCCAGCAGCTTGGGACTACATCCCTACGAGCAGTACTTC

d_gene: NA
abundance: NA
len: 16
j_gene: TRBJ2-2
v_gene: TRBV5-1
CDR3aa: CASSLRPGQNTGELFF
CDR3nt: TGCGCCAGCAGCTTGAGGCCGGGACAAAACACCGGGGAGCTGTTTTTT

d_gene: NA
abundance: NA
len: 10
j_gene: TRBJ2-5
v_gene: TRBV4-3
CDR3aa: CASSQEAQYF
CDR3nt: TGCGCCAGCAGCCAAGAAGCCCAGTACTTC

d_gene: NA
abundance: NA
len: 11
j_gene: TRBJ2-1
v_gene: TRBV7-2
CDR3aa: CASSSVGEQFF
CDR3nt: TGTGCCAGCAGCTCAGTAGGGGAGCAGTTCTTC

d_gene: NA
abundance: NA
len: 15
j_gene: TRBJ1-4
v_gene: TRBV29-1
CDR3aa: CSVYTVHATNEKLFF
CDR3nt: TGCAGCGTTTACACAGTACATGCAACTAATGAAAAACTGTTTTTT

d_gene: NA
abundance: NA
len: 13
j_gene: TRBJ2-1
v_gene: TRBV5-4
CDR3aa: CASSFTEYNEQFF
CDR3nt: TGTGCCAGCAGCTTCACCGAGTACAATGAGCAGTTCTTC

d_gene: NA
abundance: NA
len: 13
j_gene: TRBJ2-7
v_gene: TRBV7-2
CDR3aa: CASSLVGGYEQYF
CDR3nt: TGTGCCAGCAGCTTAGTTGGGGGGTACGAGCAGTACTTC

d_gene: NA
abundance: NA
len: 16
j_gene: TRBJ2-7
v_gene: TRBV21-1
CDR3aa: CASPWLAGGPSYEQYF
CDR3nt: TGTGCCAGCCCCTGGCTAGCGGGAGGACCCAGCTACGAGCAGTACTTC

d_gene: TRBD2
abundance: NA
len: 16
j_gene: TRBJ2-5
v_gene: TRBV5-5
CDR3aa: CASSLVASGTGGTQYF
CDR3nt: TGTGCCAGCAGCTTGGTTGCTAGCGGGACCGGGGGGACCCAGTACTTC

d_gene: NA
abundance: NA
len: 13
j_gene: TRBJ2-1
v_gene: TRBV7-3
CDR3aa: CASSRGQTNEQFF
CDR3nt: TGTGCCAGCAGCCGTGGACAGACCAATGAGCAGTTCTTC

d_gene: NA
abundance: NA
len: 13
j_gene: TRBJ2-3
v_gene: TRBV6-1
CDR3aa: CATDPGLQDTQYF
CDR3nt: TGTGCCACCGACCCGGGCCTCCAAGATACGCAGTATTTT

d_gene: NA
abundance: NA
len: 14
j_gene: TRBJ1-2
v_gene: TRBV27
CDR3aa: CASTPRGANYGYTF
CDR3nt: TGTGCCAGCACCCCCCGGGGGGCTAACTATGGCTACACCTTC

d_gene: NA
abundance: NA
len: 13
j_gene: TRBJ2-5
v_gene: TRBV19
CDR3aa: CASSIDLIQTQYF
CDR3nt: TGTGCCAGTAGTATAGATCTCATCCAGACCCAGTACTTC

d_gene: TRBD2
abundance: NA
len: 16
j_gene: TRBJ2-7
v_gene: TRBV29-1
CDR3aa: CSVEEFPGLAGGEQYF
CDR3nt: TGCAGCGTTGAAGAATTCCCGGGACTAGCGGGGGGCGAGCAGTACTTC

d_gene: NA
abundance: NA
len: 12
j_gene: TRBJ1-1
v_gene: TRBV30
CDR3aa: CAYSTPNTEAFF
CDR3nt: TGTGCCTACTCGACGCCGAACACTGAAGCTTTCTTT

d_gene: TRBD2
abundance: NA
len: 16
j_gene: TRBJ2-5
v_gene: TRBV2
CDR3aa: CASRGGAGAPQETQYF
CDR3nt: TGTGCCAGCAGGGGTGGGGCGGGAGCCCCCCAAGAGACCCAGTACTTC

d_gene: NA
abundance: NA
len: 16
j_gene: TRBJ2-1
v_gene: TRBV21-1
CDR3aa: CASSKARRPGYNEQFF
CDR3nt: TGTGCCAGCAGCAAAGCGAGGAGGCCGGGTTACAATGAGCAGTTCTTC

d_gene: NA
abundance: NA
len: 16
j_gene: TRBJ1-5
v_gene: TRBV15
CDR3aa: CATSRGLPGSNQPQHF
CDR3nt: TGTGCCACCAGCAGAGGACTCCCGGGGAGCAATCAGCCCCAGCATTTT

d_gene: NA
abundance: NA
len: 14
j_gene: TRBJ2-1
v_gene: TRBV28
CDR3aa: CAFGASATYNEQFF
CDR3nt: TGTGCCTTTGGGGCTAGCGCTACCTACAATGAGCAGTTCTTC